This T cell receptor beta chain was observed in a study of identical twins. Study-wide points: Because invariant MAIT and iNKT cells could be present, zero-insertion analyses could be partly confounded. The more abundant beta clonotypes in cord blood had fewer insertions, and memory repertoires did not show this.

The junction had 10 bases not matched to a gene; V was cut back by 6 bases and J by 4 bases. The CDR3 has 15 residues. This clonotype was counted between two and nine times. Its cognate antigen is unknown. TCRdb reprocessed the 5' RACE reads with MiXCR, giving one entry per CDR3 protein. This sample yields about 920,000 distinct CDR3 sequences, of which about 12% are seen a single time; 1.5% to 2% belongs to the top ten. This same sample was also part of a study on yellow fever vaccine responses in identical twins.

This sequence originates from a young woman in good health. Sequences were obtained from PBMCs. The chain uses TRBV12-3 or TRBV12-4 and TRBJ2-7; 9 nucleotides line up with TRBD1. CDR3 DNA sequence: TGTGCCAGCAGGGGAGAAACAGGGGGCAGGTACGAGCAGTACTTC. Translating gives CASRGETGGRYEQYF.